Below are 12 T cell receptor beta chains sequenced from a single sample in a study of blood T cell repertoires in COVID-19 (dated by TCRdb to the early 2020s). Libraries were prepared through the immunoSEQ multiplex PCR assay. The immuneACCESS repertoire file appears here via TCRdb, limited to in-frame rearrangements. These files lack a portion of the clones; in checked studies, under half of the deficit traces to unresolved V genes, and the cause of the others is not known. Counted in this sample were about 200,000 clones; 75% to 90% of them appeared once. 3.5% to 5.5% of the sample lies in the top ten. The sample taken for sequencing was PBMCs or T cells enriched from blood (not recorded which). All receptors come from a woman under 40 who had been exposed to COVID-19.

The chain combines TRBV15 with TRBJ2-3, with 8 bases aligning to TRBD1. Trimming at V came to 1 base and at J to 5 bases, leaving 8 bases not matched to a gene. The CDR3 is 16 residues long. Germline CDR1 and CDR2: LNHNV and YYDKDF (reference sequence). CDR3 residues: CATSRGRGQAIDTQYF. The DNA for the CDR3 is TGTGCCACCAGCAGAGGGCGGGGACAGGCTATAGATACGCAGTATTTT.

This chain connects TRBV3-1 (or the pseudogene TRBV3-2) to TRBJ1-1; TRBD1 matches at 11 bases. J was trimmed by 2 bases and V by 3 bases; bases with no gene match: 2. The CDR3 sequence is 15 residues long. Germline assignment: CDR1 LGHDT and CDR2 YNNKEL (reference sequence). The CDR3 DNA follows: TGTGCCAGCAGCCAGGACAGGGGGCGAAACACTGAAGCTTTCTTT. It is translated as CASSQDRGRNTEAFF.

On this clone: Germline is not matched at one junction end, which may reflect a read error. The chain links TRBV5-6 to TRBJ2-3; the D is unclear. The germline gives CDR1 SGHDT, CDR2 YYEEEE. The CDR3 consists of 16 residues. CDR3 region: CASSLLPTPRGDSQYF. CDR3 coding DNA: TGTGCCAGCAGCTTGTTGCCAACGCCTAGAGGAGATTCGCAGTATTTT.

This rearrangement joins TRBV19 to TRBJ2-2, with 9 bases that match TRBD1. The CDR3 runs to 16 residues. The V gene end was trimmed by 10 bases and the J gene end by 3 bases; junction bases not matched to a gene: 12. Germline CDR1 LNHDA, CDR2 SQIVND (reference sequence). The CDR3 here is CATGTGFNRDTGELFF. CDR3 bases: TGTGCCACCGGGACAGGGTTCAATAGGGACACCGGGGAGCTGTTTTTT.

The chain carries TRBV27 and TRBJ1-1, with no clear D. The CDR3 runs to 15 residues. The germline V and J ends were trimmed by 1 base and 2 bases, with 11 bases remaining between them. The germline gives CDR1 MNHEY, CDR2 SMNVEV (reference sequence). The CDR3 nucleotides are TGTGCCAGCAGTTTATTGACGTCGGGTAACACTGAAGCTTTCTTT. It translates to CASSLLTSGNTEAFF.

The rearrangement uses TRBV24-1 and TRBJ1-5, with D possibly TRBD1 on 5 matching bases. Germline values: CDR1 KGHDR, CDR2 SFDVKD. V shed 11 bases and J shed 2 bases, with 12 bases lying between them. This CDR3 spans 13 amino acids. The CDR3 sequence: CASQGRGNQPQHF. CDR3 bases: TGTGCCAGCCAGGGAAGAGGCAATCAGCCCCAGCATTTT.

This clone was picked up a small number of times. The chain uses TRBV21-1 and TRBJ2-7; the DNA was not used to check the table's D call, TRBD2. TRBV21-1 counts as a pseudogene. The CDR3 consists of 15 residues. CDR3 sequence reads: CASSPSGHQSYEQYF. The DNA for the CDR3 is TGTGCCAGCAGCCCTTCGGGTCACCAGTCCTACGAGCAGTACTTC.

This CDR3 reads CATRTGGSNQPQHF. CDR3 nucleotides: TGTGCCACCCGGACAGGGGGAAGCAATCAGCCCCAGCATTTT. The V gene is TRBV19, the J gene TRBJ1-5; 10 nucleotides line up with TRBD1. The ends lost 10 bases at V and 1 base at J; junction bases unmatched: 4. Germline loops: CDR1 LNHDA, CDR2 SQIVND (reference sequence). This CDR3 region has 14 residues.

The genes are TRBV11-2 and TRBJ2-1; 9 positions agree with TRBD1. The CDR3 is made up of 14 amino acids. The ends lost 4 bases at V and 7 bases at J; junction bases unmatched: 5. Germline CDR1 reads SGHAT; CDR2 reads FQNNGV. CDR3 region: CASSSRDRENEQFF. CDR3 coding DNA: TGTGCCAGCAGCTCCCGGGACAGGGAGAATGAGCAGTTCTTC.

This clone was counted a single time. V and J are TRBV5-1 and TRBJ1-1, with no clear D. CDR1 and CDR2 (germline): SGHRS, YFSETQ. Trimming shortened V by 0 bases and J by 1 base, and 7 bases separated the two germline ends. The CDR3 has 14 residues. Here the CDR3 reads CASSLVSGNTEAFF. The CDR3 DNA is TGCGCCAGCAGCTTGGTTTCAGGGAACACTGAAGCTTTCTTT.

This chain joins TRBV9 and TRBJ2-3; TRBD2 aligns across 9 bases. CDR1 and CDR2 (germline): SGDLS, YYNGEE. V was pared by 4 bases and J by 2 bases, with 8 bases of the junction left unmatched. The CDR3 totals 16 residues. CDR3 residues: CASSLLAGAPTDTQYF. In DNA, the CDR3 is TGTGCCAGCAGCCTTTTAGCGGGGGCCCCCACAGATACGCAGTATTTT.

This clone was counted only a few times. The rearrangement links TRBV7-9 to TRBJ1-5; TRBD1 agrees at 7 bases. The CDR3 is made up of 15 amino acids. The germline gives CDR1 SEHNR, CDR2 FQNEAQ (reference sequence). V lost 1 base, J lost 6 bases, and 6 bases stayed unmatched. DNA for the CDR3: TGTGCCAGCAGCTTAGACCCGCCAGGGGGTCAGCCCCAGCATTTT. Translated: CASSLDPPGGQPQHF.